A selection of T cell receptor beta chains follows, all from one sample in a study of regulatory T cells in long-lasting Graves disease. TCRdb ran MiXCR on the multiplex PCR reads and lists one entry per CDR3 protein. In the table there are some 340,000 distinct CDR3 sequences, 10% to 15% of which are singletons. This sample also belongs to another study, concerning T cells in Graves' hyperthyroidism and ophthalmopathy.

The sample was peripheral blood mononuclear cells (PBMCs), taken at new diagnosis, from a patient treated with antithyroid drugs. The receptors derive from a woman aged 18 to 35 with Graves disease. The CDR3 runs from the conserved cysteine through the conserved F or W. A D gene is named only where the DNA matches it firmly. Clone size is shown for a subset of rows, as once, few, many or a class of expanded clone.

TRBD2	TRBV25-1	TRBJ2-5	NA	TGTGCCAGCAAGGGGTTTGCGGGGGTCCAAGAGACCCAGTACTTC	CASKGFAGVQETQYF
NA	TRBV4-2	TRBJ2-5	NA	TGTGCCAGCAGCCAAGAGTTCGCGGGGCCCACCGGGGCCCAGTACTTC	CASSQEFAGPTGAQYF
NA	TRBV7-9	TRBJ1-1	many	TGTGCCAGCAGCCCGCCGGAAGCAGGGTGGACTGAAGCTTTCTTT	CASSPPEAGWTEAFF
NA	TRBV27	TRBJ1-5	many	TGTGCCAGCAGTTTGATCCATAGCAATCAGCCCCAGCATTTT	CASSLIHSNQPQHF
TRBD1	TRBV12-5	TRBJ2-1	many	TGTGCTAGTGGTAAGCCGGGACAGGGACACAATGAGCAGTTCTTC	CASGKPGQGHNEQFF
NA	TRBV25-1	TRBJ2-7	NA	TGTGCCAGCAGGGCAGGAGGGATAAGCTACGAGCAGTACTTC	CASRAGGISYEQYF
NA	TRBV20-1	TRBJ2-4	many	TGCAGTGCTAACCCTCGAGAAAACATTCAGTACTTC	CSANPRENIQYF
NA	TRBV12-3/TRBV12-4	TRBJ2-1	many	TGTGCCAGCAGTTTGGTACCGCGGGGCAATGAGCAGTTCTTC	CASSLVPRGNEQFF
NA	TRBV9	TRBJ2-7	many	TGTGCCAGCAGCGTAGGACTTGGGCTCTCCGATGAGGAGCAGTACTTC	CASSVGLGLSDEEQYF
NA	TRBV5-1	TRBJ2-3	few	TGCGCCAGCAGCCAAACCCCTACCGAGCAGCACACAGATACGCAGTATTTT	CASSQTPTEQHTDTQYF
NA	TRBV12-3/TRBV12-4	TRBJ2-1	many	TGTGCCAGCAGTTCCATGGCGGGGTCTGGGAATGAGCAGTTCTTC	CASSSMAGSGNEQFF
NA	TRBV29-1	TRBJ1-1	NA	TGCAGCGCAAGAGGAACAGATCGGCGTCAGCGGGCTTTCTTT	CSARGTDRRQRAFF
TRBD1	TRBV7-6	TRBJ2-7	many	TGTGCCAGCAGCTTTGGGGACAGGGGCGAGCAGTACTTC	CASSFGDRGEQYF
TRBD1	TRBV7-3	TRBJ1-2	many	TGTGCCAGCAGCTCCTGGACCCAGGGGGCCCCGCTAGGCTACACCTTC	CASSSWTQGAPLGYTF
NA	TRBV2	TRBJ2-5	few	TGTGCCAGCAGTGAGGGCGGAGTATACAACCAAGAGACCCAGTACTTC	CASSEGGVYNQETQYF
TRBD2	TRBV20-1	TRBJ2-7	many	TGCAGTGCTAGAGATCCGGGACTAGCGGTATTTGAGCAGTACTTC	CSARDPGLAVFEQYF
NA	TRBV29-1	TRBJ2-4	once	TGCAGCGTCGCTTCCGGGACCACTCAGTACTTC	CSVASGTTQYF
NA	TRBV4-1	TRBJ1-2	many	TGCGCCAGCAGCCAAGTTCAACCCCTTCTGGGAGGCTACACCTTC	CASSQVQPLLGGYTF
TRBD2	TRBV20-1	TRBJ2-7	many	TGCAGTGCTACCTCCAGTAGCGGGAGCTCCTACGAGCAGTACTTC	CSATSSSGSSYEQYF
NA	TRBV7-9	TRBJ1-5	few	TGTGCCAGCAGCTCACAGGGTGGGAGCAATCAGCCCCAGCATTTT	CASSSQGGSNQPQHF
TRBD1	TRBV6-1	TRBJ1-2	many	TGTGCCATCTCCGGACAGGGTGGTGGTGTCTATGGCTACACCTTC	CAISGQGGGVYGYTF
NA	TRBV20-1	TRBJ2-1	many	TGCAGTGCTAGAGATCCACTAGCTTCCCAAAACTACAATGAGCAGTTCTTC	CSARDPLASQNYNEQFF
TRBD2	TRBV12-3/TRBV12-4	TRBJ2-5	many	TGTGCCAGCAGTTTAGGTAGCGGGGGCCTTCAAGAGACCCAGTACTTC	CASSLGSGGLQETQYF
TRBD1	TRBV29-1	TRBJ2-5	many	TGCAGCGTTGATAGGCCCCGATCCGACAGGGGGACCCAGTACTTC	CSVDRPRSDRGTQYF
NA	TRBV19	TRBJ1-5	few	TGTGCCAGTAGTACCGCCCTTCGGGGAAGGCTTGGGAATCAGCCCCAGCATTTT	CASSTALRGRLGNQPQHF
TRBD2	TRBV11-3	TRBJ2-7	many	TGTGCCAGCAGCGGGAGGGACGGCCAGAACGAGCAGTACTTC	CASSGRDGQNEQYF
TRBD2	TRBV9	TRBJ2-1	NA	TGTGCCAGCAGCGCGCAGCGGGGAGGCTACAATGAGCAGTTCTTC	CASSAQRGGYNEQFF
NA	TRBV20-1	TRBJ1-1	many	TGCAGCGTTGGGGCGGGCCGTATGGACACTGAAGCTTTCTTT	CSVGAGRMDTEAFF
NA	TRBV12-3/TRBV12-4	TRBJ2-5	many	TGTGCCAGCAGTTTCACGGAGACCCAGTACTTC	CASSFTETQYF
TRBD1	TRBV6-1	TRBJ1-2	NA	TGTGCCAGCAGTGAAGCGGGGGCCAGGGGGGTCGGCTACACCTTC	CASSEAGARGVGYTF
TRBD1	TRBV4-1	TRBJ2-7	few	TGCGCCAGCAGCCATCTATCCGGGACAGGGTTCACCTACGAGCAGTACTTC	CASSHLSGTGFTYEQYF
TRBD2	TRBV5-1	TRBJ2-3	many	TGCGCCAGCACCGGGGGGGGGGTCCTTTTCACAGATACGCAGTATTTT	CASTGGGVLFTDTQYF
NA	TRBV7-2	TRBJ1-1	NA	TGTGCCAGCAGCTCGCCGAGGGGAGGAGGGGGGCCCCTAAGGAGGACTGAAGCTTTCTTT	CASSSPRGGGGPLRRTEAFF
NA	TRBV2	TRBJ1-2	many	TGTGCCAGCAGTGAATTCCAACTCAGTGTCTATGGCTACACCTTC	CASSEFQLSVYGYTF
NA	TRBV20-1	TRBJ2-1	many	TGCAGGGCAGGGGGGGAGGGATACAATGAGCAGTTCTTC	CRAGGEGYNEQFF
NA	TRBV7-2	TRBJ1-2	few	TGTGCCAGCAGCTTTATCAACTATGGCTACACCTTC	CASSFINYGYTF
NA	TRBV5-1	TRBJ2-5	few	TGCGCCAGCAGCCCTGACCCGGGGCAAGAGACCCAGTACTTC	CASSPDPGQETQYF
NA	TRBV30	TRBJ2-2	many	TGTGCCTGGAGCCCCCAAGTAACCGGGGAGCTGTTTTTT	CAWSPQVTGELFF
TRBD1	TRBV18	TRBJ1-2	NA	TGTGCCAGCTCACCACCCGCAGGGGGCGCGGGTGGCTACACCTTC	CASSPPAGGAGGYTF
TRBD2	TRBV7-8	TRBJ2-3	many	TGTGCCAGCAGCTTAGTGGGACTAGCTGCCCTGGGCTTTACGCAGTATTTT	CASSLVGLAALGFTQYF